This passage covers 4 T cell receptor beta chains from one sample sequenced in a study of PD-1 blockade in classical Hodgkin lymphoma. Every patient experienced relapse after autologous stem cell transplantation, and brentuximab vedotin exposure varied. Assay used: immunoSEQ multiplex PCR; TCRdb lists only in-frame clones, some missing. The table lists about 46,000 clones, roughly 75% of them singletons. Sequencing used peripheral blood mononuclear cells (PBMCs), obtained before the second cycle of nivolumab. The receptors derive from a human donor with classical Hodgkin lymphoma.

The rearrangement uses TRBV6-1 and TRBJ2-3, with D possibly TRBD1 on 5 matching bases. Trimming stripped 7 bases from V and 6 bases from J, with 17 bases between. The CDR3 covers 14 residues. CDR1 is MNHNS and CDR2 is SASEGT in the germline V gene. The CDR3 bases are TGTGCCAGCATTAGACAGCCCTGGTCGGATACGCAGTATTTT. Residues: CASIRQPWSDTQYF.

The rearrangement joins TRBV5-1 to TRBJ2-3; D unclear. V was cut by 2 bases and J by 0 bases, with 7 bases left in between. The CDR3 contains 14 residues. Germline-derived CDR1 and CDR2 are SGHRS and YFSETQ. CDR3 DNA: TGCGCCAGCAGCTTATGGTATAGCACAGATACGCAGTATTTT. Translated: CASSLWYSTDTQYF.

This rearrangement joins TRBV5-4 to TRBJ2-7, with D unresolved. The CDR3 is made up of 15 amino acids. The ends were cut back, 8 bases at V and 6 bases at J, with 24 bases in the middle. The germline gives CDR1 SGHNT, CDR2 YYREEE (reference sequence). CDR3 bases: TGTGCCAGTACGACCGCCGAGTCCCTATCGGGCGAGCAGTACTTC. It encodes CASTTAESLSGEQYF.

The table lists this clone with a count of one. The J gene is TRBJ2-5, the V gene TRBV5-1, with D tentatively TRBD1 (6 bases). In germline, CDR1 is SGHRS, CDR2 YFSETQ. The CDR3 is made up of 16 amino acids. V was cut by 0 bases and J by 5 bases, with 17 bases left in between. This CDR3 is CASSLEGQLSFETQYF. In DNA, the CDR3 is TGCGCCAGCAGCTTGGAAGGACAGCTAAGTTTTGAGACCCAGTACTTC.